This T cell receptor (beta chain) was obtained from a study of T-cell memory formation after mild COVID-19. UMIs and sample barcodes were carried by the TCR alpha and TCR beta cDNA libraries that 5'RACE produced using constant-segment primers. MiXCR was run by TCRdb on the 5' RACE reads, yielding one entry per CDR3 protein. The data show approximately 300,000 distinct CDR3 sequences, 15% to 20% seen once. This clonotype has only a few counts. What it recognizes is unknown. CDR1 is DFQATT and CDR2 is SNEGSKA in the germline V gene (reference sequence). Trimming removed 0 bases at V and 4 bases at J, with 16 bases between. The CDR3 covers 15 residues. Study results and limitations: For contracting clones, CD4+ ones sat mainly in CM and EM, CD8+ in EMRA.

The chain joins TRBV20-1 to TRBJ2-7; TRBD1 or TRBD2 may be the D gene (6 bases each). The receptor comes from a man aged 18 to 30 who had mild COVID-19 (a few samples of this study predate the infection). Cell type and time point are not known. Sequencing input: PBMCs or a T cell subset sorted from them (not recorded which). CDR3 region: CSARDFSGAAYEQYF. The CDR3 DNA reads TGCAGTGCTAGAGATTTTTCGGGGGCTGCGTACGAGCAGTACTTC.